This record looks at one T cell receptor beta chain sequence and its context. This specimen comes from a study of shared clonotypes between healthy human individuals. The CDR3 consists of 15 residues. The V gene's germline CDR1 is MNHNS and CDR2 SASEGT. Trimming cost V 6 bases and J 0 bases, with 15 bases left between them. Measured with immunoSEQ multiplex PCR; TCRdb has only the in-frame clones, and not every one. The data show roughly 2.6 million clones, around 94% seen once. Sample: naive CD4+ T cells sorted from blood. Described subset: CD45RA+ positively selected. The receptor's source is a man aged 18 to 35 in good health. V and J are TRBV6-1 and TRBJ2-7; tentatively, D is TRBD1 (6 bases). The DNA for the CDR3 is TGTGCCAGCAGCCGCACAGGACAGTCCTCCTACGAGCAGTACTTC. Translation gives CASSRTGQSSYEQYF.